Only one count was recorded for the clone carrying this T cell receptor beta chain. Random hexamers served to reverse transcribe roughly 0.45 to 1 ug RNA. MiXCR, run by TCRdb on the immunoSEQ multiplex PCR reads, gives a single entry per CDR3 protein. The data show around 280,000 distinct CDR3 sequences, with around 84% seen just once and over 0.1% held by the top ten. This specimen comes from a study of CD8 T cells in Susac syndrome. Sequencing targeted TCR beta in T cells from blood (CD8+ and CD4+). CDR1 and CDR2 (germline): LNHDA, SQIVND (reference sequence). This CDR3 comprises 15 residues. Trimming removed 3 bases at V and 0 bases at J, with 11 bases between.

The TCR originated in a human donor with multiple sclerosis. The chain combines TRBV19 with TRBJ1-1; no clear D gene. Sequencing was carried out using CD8+ T cells from PBMCs. The CDR3 spells CASSIRAHLNTEAFF. For the CDR3, the DNA is TGTGCCAGTAGTATTCGGGCCCACCTGAACACTGAAGCTTTCTTT.